What follows are 10 T cell receptor beta chains derived from one specimen sequenced in a study of shared clonotypes between healthy human individuals. The assay was immunoSEQ multiplex PCR, and TCRdb's table has in-frame clones only and misses some. The sample gives 2 million to 2.5 million clones, approximately 95% of which show up once; about 0.37% is in the top ten. The sample was naive CD4+ T cells from PBMCs. Subset meaning: CD45RA+ positively selected. The receptors shown here come from a man between 18 and 29 years old in good health. Some clones in this sample may be carry-over from other donors' samples.

CDR3 amino acids: CASSSVISKSGNTIYF. In DNA, the CDR3 is TGTGCCAGCAGTTCGGTCATTTCGAAGTCTGGAAACACCATATATTTT. The V gene is TRBV28, the J gene TRBJ1-3; no clear D gene. Germline values: CDR1 MDHEN, CDR2 SYDVKM. The CDR3 is made up of 16 amino acids. V lost 4 bases to trimming and J lost 1 base, with 14 bases between them.

The chain joins TRBV29-1 to TRBJ1-1, with 8 positions matching TRBD1. CDR3 size: 14 residues. Germline lookup yields CDR1 SQVTM and CDR2 ANQGSEA. V shed 5 bases and J 5 bases; nucleotides not matched to a gene: 10. The CDR3, as DNA: TGCAGCGTTAGACAGGGGTTGAAGGGTACTGAAGCTTTCTTT. It is translated as CSVRQGLKGTEAFF.

This clone was observed a few times. The rearrangement links TRBV28 to TRBJ1-2; no clear D gene. The germline V and J ends were trimmed by 3 bases and 7 bases, with 15 bases remaining between them. CDR1 is MDHEN, CDR2 SYDVKM, per germline. The CDR3 totals 14 residues. In DNA form, the CDR3 reads TGTGCCAGCAGTTTGGGTCAGTCCTATGTTGGCTACACCTTC. Protein: CASSLGQSYVGYTF.

This sequence joins TRBV30 and TRBJ2-3; TRBD2 aligns across 13 bases. This CDR3 is built from 18 residues. Per the germline V gene, CDR1 is GTSNPN and CDR2 is SVGIG (reference sequence). J lost 2 bases, V lost 0 bases, and 8 bases had no gene match. The CDR3 DNA reads TGTGCCTGGAGTGTAGGTACTACTAGCGGGGGGGCCACAGATACGCAGTATTTT. It yields the protein CAWSVGTTSGGATDTQYF.

This rearrangement joins TRBV2 to TRBJ2-2; TRBD1 matches 12 bases. Losses at the gene ends were 5 bases for V and 7 bases for J; bases not matched to a gene: 14. Germline V gene lookup returns CDR1 SNHLY and CDR2 FYNNEI. There are 18 residues in the CDR3. The CDR3 region has the DNA TGTGCCAGCAGTAACCGGGACAGGGGGCTGCCATTGGGCGGGGAGCTGTTTTTT. Its protein product is CASSNRDRGLPLGGELFF.

V usage is TRBV5-1 and J usage is TRBJ2-2; 10 positions match TRBD2. The CDR3 consists of 15 residues. With 6 bases clipped from V and 5 bases from J, the junction kept 7 bases outside the gene matches. The germline V gene encodes CDR1 SGHRS and CDR2 YFSETQ. CDR3 in DNA: TGCGCCAGCATCCCAGCGGGAGGGCAAACCGGGGAGCTGTTTTTT. Its translation is CASIPAGGQTGELFF. Full variable domain (remainder filled in from reference TRBV5-1 and TRBJ2-2): KAGVTQTPRYLIKTRGQQVTLSCSPISGHRSVSWYQQTPGQGLQFLFEYFSETQRNKGNFPGRFSGRQFSNSRSEMNVSTLELGDSALYLCASIPAGGQTGELFFGEGSRLTVL.

V and J are TRBV11-3 and TRBJ2-2; D unresolved. The V and J ends lost 0 bases and 1 base respectively, with 3 bases between them. This CDR3 has 14 residues. Germline V gene data show CDR1 as SGHNT and CDR2 as YENEEA. CDR3 bases: TGTGCCAGCAGCTTAGAACTGAACACCGGGGAGCTGTTTTTT. It is translated as CASSLELNTGELFF.

The V gene is TRBV5-1, the J gene TRBJ2-1; D is unresolved. Deletions cut 4 bases from V and 0 bases from J, with 14 bases between. This CDR3 is 16 amino acids long. From germline, CDR1 is SGHRS and CDR2 YFSETQ. The CDR3, as DNA: TGCGCCAGCAGCCGCTCGGCGAGTGGCTCCTACAATGAGCAGTTCTTC. Its translation: CASSRSASGSYNEQFF.

The chain employs TRBV4-1 and TRBJ1-2; TRBD1 matches 7 bases. The junction had 11 bases not matched to a gene; V was cut back by 3 bases and J by 4 bases. There are 16 residues in the CDR3. The germline V gene has CDR1 MGHRA and CDR2 YSYEKL. The CDR3 DNA reads TGCGCCAGCAGCCAGCCATCATCAGGGGGTGGCTATGGCTACACCTTC. Encoded protein: CASSQPSSGGGYGYTF.

Comments on this clone: The sample carries other DNA sequences with the same CDR3. The chain uses TRBV18 and TRBJ2-7, with D possibly TRBD1 on 7 matching bases. Germline V gives CDR1 KGHSH, CDR2 LQKENI. The CDR3 spans 13 residues. V was clipped by 3 bases and J by 4 bases, with 10 bases between them. The CDR3: CASSPQGGYEQYF. In DNA, the CDR3 is TGTGCCAGCTCACCTCAGGGGGGTTACGAGCAGTACTTC.